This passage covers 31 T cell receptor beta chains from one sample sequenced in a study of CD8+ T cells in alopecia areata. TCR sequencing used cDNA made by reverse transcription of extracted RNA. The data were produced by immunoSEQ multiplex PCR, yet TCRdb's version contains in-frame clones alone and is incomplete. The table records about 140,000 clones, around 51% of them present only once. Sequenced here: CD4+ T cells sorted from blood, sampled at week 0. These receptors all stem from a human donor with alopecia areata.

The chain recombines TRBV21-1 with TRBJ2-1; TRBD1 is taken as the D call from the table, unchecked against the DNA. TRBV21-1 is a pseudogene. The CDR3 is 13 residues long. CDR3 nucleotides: TGTGCCAGCAGCTCAGGGGGCTGGGATGAGCAGTTCTTC. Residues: CASSSGGWDEQFF.

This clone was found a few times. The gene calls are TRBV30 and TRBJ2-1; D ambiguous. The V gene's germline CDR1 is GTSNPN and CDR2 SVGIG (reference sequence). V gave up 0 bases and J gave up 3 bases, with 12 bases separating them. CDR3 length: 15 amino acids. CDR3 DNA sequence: TGTGCCTGGAGTGTACGGGTAATCGACTACAATGAGCAGTTCTTC. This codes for CAWSVRVIDYNEQFF.

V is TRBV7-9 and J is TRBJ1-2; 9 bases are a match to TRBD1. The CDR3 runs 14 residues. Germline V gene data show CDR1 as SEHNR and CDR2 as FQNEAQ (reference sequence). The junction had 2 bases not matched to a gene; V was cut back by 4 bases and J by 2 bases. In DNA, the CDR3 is TGTGCCAGCAGCTCGGGACAGGGAAACTATGGCTACACCTTC. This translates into CASSSGQGNYGYTF.

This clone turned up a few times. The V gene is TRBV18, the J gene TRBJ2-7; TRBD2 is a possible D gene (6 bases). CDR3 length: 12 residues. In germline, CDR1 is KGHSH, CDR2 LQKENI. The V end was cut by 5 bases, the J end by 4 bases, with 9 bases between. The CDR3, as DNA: TGTGCCAGCTCAGGGGACTTATACGAGCAGTACTTC. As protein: CASSGDLYEQYF.

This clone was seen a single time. CDR3 sequence reads: CASSEGSSPLSTDTQYF. The CDR3 bases are TGTGCCAGCAGTGAAGGGTCGTCTCCTCTCAGCACAGATACGCAGTATTTT. The gene calls are TRBV2 and TRBJ2-3; D is unresolved. The CDR3 spans 17 residues. Looked up from germline, CDR1 is SNHLY and CDR2 is FYNNEI. Between the trimmed V and J ends, which lost 1 base and 0 bases, there was a span of 14 bases.

This CDR3 reads CAIRADRRPNTGELFF. In nucleotides, the CDR3 is TGTGCCATCAGAGCGGACAGGCGACCGAACACCGGGGAGCTGTTTTTT. The genes are TRBV10-3 and TRBJ2-2, with TRBD1 matching 7 bases. This CDR3 has 16 amino acids. In germline, CDR1 is ENHRY, CDR2 SYGVKD. With V trimmed by 6 bases and J by 0 bases, 7 bases remained unmatched.

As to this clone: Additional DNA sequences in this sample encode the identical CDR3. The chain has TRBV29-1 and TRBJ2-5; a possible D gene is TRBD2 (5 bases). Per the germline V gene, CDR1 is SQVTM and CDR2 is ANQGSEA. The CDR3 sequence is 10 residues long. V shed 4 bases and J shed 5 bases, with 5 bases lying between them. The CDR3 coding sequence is TGCAGCGTTGGGAGGGAGACCCAGTACTTC. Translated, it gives CSVGRETQYF.

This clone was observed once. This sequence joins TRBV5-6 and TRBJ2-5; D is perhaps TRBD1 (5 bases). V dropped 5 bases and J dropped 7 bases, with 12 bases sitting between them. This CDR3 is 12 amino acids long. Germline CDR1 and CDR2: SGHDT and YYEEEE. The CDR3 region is CASRARVGTQYF. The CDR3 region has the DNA TGTGCCAGCAGAGCCAGGGTGGGGACCCAGTACTTC.

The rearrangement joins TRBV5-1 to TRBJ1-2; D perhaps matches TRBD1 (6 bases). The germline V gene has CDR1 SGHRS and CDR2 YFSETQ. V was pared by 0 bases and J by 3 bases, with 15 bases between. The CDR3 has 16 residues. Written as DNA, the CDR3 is TGCGCCAGCAGCTTGGATAACCCAGGGGTCGACTATGGCTACACCTTC. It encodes CASSLDNPGVDYGYTF.

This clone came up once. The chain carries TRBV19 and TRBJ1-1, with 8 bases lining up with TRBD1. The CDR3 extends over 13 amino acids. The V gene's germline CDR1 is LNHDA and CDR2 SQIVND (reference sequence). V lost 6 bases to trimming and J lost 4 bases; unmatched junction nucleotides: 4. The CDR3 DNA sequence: TGTGCCAGTAGCCCGGACAGGGTCACTGAAGCTTTCTTT. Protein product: CASSPDRVTEAFF.

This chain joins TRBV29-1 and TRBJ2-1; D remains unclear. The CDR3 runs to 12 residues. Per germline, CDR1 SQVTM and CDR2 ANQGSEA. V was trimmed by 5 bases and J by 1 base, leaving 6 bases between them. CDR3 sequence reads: CSVTASYNEQFF. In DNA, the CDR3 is TGCAGCGTTACAGCTTCCTACAATGAGCAGTTCTTC.

For the CDR3, the DNA is TGTGCCAGCAGCTATGGGGGGAACACTGAAGCTTTCTTT. It yields the protein CASSYGGNTEAFF. V is TRBV6-5 and J is TRBJ1-1; tentative D call: TRBD1 (5 bases). This CDR3 has 13 amino acids. V was clipped by 6 bases and J by 1 base, with 9 bases between them. The germline V gene encodes CDR1 MNHEY and CDR2 SVGAGI.

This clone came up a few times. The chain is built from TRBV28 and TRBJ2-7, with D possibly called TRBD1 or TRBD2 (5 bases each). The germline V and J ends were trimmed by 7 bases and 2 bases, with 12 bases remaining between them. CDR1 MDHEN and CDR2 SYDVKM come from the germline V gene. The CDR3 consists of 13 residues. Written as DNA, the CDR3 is TGTGCCAGCACGGGACCCAGGGCCTACGAGCAGTACTTC. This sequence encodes CASTGPRAYEQYF.

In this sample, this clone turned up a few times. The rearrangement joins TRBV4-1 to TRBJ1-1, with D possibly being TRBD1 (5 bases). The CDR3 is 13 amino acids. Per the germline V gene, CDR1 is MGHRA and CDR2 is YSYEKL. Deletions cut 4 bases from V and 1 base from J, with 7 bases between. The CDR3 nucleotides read TGCGCCAGCAGCCCTAGGGGGAACACTGAAGCTTTCTTT. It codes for CASSPRGNTEAFF.

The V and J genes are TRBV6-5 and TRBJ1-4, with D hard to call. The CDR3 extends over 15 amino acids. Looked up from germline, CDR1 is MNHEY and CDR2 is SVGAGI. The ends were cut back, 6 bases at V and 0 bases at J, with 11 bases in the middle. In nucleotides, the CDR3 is TGTGCCAGCAGCCAATCGGCCGCAACTAATGAAAAACTGTTTTTT. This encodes CASSQSAATNEKLFF.

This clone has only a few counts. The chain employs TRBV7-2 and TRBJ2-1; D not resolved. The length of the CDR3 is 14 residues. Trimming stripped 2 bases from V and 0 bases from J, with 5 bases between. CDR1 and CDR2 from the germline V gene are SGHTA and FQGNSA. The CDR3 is CASSLSSSYNEQFF. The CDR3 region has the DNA TGTGCCAGCAGCTTATCCAGCTCCTACAATGAGCAGTTCTTC.

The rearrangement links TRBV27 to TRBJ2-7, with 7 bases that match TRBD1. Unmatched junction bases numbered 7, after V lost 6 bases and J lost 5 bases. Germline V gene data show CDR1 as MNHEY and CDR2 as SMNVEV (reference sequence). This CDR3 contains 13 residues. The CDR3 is CASRRQGFHEQYF. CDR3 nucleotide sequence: TGTGCCAGCAGAAGACAGGGTTTCCACGAGCAGTACTTC.

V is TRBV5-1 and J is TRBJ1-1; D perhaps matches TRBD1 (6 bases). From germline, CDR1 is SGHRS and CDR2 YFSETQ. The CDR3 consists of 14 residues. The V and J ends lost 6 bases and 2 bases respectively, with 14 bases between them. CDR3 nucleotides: TGCGCCAGCAACGAAAACAGGGACAACACTGAAGCTTTCTTT. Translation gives CASNENRDNTEAFF.

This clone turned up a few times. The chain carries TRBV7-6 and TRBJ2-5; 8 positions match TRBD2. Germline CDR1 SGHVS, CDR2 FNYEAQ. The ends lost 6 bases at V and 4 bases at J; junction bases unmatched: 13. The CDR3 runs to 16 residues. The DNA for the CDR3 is TGTGCCAGCAGGTCCATGATAGCGGGACGGGGAGAGACCCAGTACTTC. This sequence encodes CASRSMIAGRGETQYF. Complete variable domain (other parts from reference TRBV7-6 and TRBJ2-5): GAGVSQSPRYKVTKRGQDVALRCDPISGHVSLYWYRQALGQGPEFLTYFNYEAQQDKSGLPNDRFSAERPEGSISTLTIQRTEQRDSAMYRCASRSMIAGRGETQYFGPGTRLLVL.

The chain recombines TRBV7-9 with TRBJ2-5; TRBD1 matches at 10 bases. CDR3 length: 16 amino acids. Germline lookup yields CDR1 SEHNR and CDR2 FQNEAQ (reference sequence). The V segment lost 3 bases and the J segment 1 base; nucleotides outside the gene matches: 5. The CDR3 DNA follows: TGTGCCAGCAGCTTCCGGGACAGGGGCCTCCAAGAGACCCAGTACTTC. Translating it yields CASSFRDRGLQETQYF.

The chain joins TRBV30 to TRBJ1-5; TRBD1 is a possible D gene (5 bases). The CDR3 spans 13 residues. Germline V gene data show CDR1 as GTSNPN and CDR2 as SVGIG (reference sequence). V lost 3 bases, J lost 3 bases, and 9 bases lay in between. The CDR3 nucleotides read TGTGCCTGGAGGGGGCATGACAATCAGCCCCAGCATTTT. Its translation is CAWRGHDNQPQHF.

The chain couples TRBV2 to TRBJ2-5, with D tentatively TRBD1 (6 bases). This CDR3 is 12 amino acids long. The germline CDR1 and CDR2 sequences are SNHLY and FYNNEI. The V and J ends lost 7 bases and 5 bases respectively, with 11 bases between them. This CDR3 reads CASKTGTETQYF. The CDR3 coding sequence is TGTGCCAGCAAAACAGGGACGGAGACCCAGTACTTC.

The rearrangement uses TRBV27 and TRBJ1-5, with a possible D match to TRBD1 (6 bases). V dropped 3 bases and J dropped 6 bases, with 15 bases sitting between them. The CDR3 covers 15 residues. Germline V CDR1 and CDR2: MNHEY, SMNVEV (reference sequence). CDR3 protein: CASSFSGGAGQPQHF. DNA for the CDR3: TGTGCCAGCAGTTTCTCCGGGGGCGCAGGTCAGCCCCAGCATTTT.

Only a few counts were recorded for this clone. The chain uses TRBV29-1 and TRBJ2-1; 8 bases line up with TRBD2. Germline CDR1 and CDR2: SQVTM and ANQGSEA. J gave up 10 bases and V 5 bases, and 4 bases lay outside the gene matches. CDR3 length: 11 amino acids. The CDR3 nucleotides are TGCAGCGTTAGACTAGCGAGAGAGCAGTTCTTC. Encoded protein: CSVRLAREQFF.

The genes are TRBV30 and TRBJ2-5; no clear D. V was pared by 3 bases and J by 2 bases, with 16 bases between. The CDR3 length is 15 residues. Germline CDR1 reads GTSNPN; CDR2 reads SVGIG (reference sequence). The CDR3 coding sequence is TGTGCCTGGAGCCATCAACCGGGTCCACAAGAGACCCAGTACTTC. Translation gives CAWSHQPGPQETQYF.

The DNA for the CDR3 is TGTGCCAGCAGCTTTGCAGCCGCCGGGGAGCTGTTTTTT. Translating it yields CASSFAAAGELFF. V gene TRBV5-6 combines with J gene TRBJ2-2; unclear D gene. Trimming pared 2 bases from V and 6 bases from J, leaving 8 bases between. Germline V lookup: CDR1 SGHDT, CDR2 YYEEEE. The CDR3 is 13 residues long.

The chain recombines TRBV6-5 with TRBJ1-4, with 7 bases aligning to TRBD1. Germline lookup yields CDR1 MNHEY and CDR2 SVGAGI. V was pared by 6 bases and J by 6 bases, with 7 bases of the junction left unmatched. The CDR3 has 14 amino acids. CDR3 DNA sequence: TGTGCCAGCAGGGAGACAGGGAAACATGAAAAACTGTTTTTT. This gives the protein CASRETGKHEKLFF.

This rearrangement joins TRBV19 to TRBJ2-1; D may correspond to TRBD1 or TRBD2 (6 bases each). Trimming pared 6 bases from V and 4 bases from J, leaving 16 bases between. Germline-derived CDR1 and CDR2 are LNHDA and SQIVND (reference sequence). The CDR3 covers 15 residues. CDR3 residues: CASRIGGGGYNEQFF. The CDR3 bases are TGTGCCAGTAGAATCGGAGGAGGGGGATACAATGAGCAGTTCTTC.

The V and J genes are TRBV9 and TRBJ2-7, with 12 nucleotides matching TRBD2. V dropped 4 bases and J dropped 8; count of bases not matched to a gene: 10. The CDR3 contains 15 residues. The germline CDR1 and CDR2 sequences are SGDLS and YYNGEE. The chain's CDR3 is CASSLSSGRDTKQYF. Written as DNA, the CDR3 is TGTGCCAGCAGCCTGTCTAGCGGGAGGGACACGAAGCAGTACTTC.

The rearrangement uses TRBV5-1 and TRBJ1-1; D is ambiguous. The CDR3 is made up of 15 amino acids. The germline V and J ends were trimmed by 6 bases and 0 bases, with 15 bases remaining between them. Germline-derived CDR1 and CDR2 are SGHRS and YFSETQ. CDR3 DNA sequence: TGCGCCAGCACCCCAGGAACATCAATGAACACTGAAGCTTTCTTT. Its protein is CASTPGTSMNTEAFF.

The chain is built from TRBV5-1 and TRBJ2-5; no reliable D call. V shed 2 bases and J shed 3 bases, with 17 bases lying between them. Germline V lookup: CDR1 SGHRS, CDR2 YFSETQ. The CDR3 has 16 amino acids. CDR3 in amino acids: CASSFSYTRHKETQYF. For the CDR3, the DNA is TGCGCCAGCAGCTTCAGCTATACCAGACATAAAGAGACCCAGTACTTC.